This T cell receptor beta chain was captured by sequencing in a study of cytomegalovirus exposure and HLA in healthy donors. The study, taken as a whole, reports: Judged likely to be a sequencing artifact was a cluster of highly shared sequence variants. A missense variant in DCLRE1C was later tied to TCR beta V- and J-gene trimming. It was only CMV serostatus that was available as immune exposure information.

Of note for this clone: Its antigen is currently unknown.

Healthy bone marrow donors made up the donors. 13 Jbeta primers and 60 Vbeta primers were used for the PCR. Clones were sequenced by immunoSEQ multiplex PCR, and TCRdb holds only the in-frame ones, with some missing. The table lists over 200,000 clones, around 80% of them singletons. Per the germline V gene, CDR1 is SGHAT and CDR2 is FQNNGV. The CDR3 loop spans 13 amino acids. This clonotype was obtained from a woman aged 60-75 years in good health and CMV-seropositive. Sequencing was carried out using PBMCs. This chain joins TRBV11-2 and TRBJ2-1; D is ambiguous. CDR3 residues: CATRSLSYNEQFF. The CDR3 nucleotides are TGTGCTACGAGGAGCCTCTCCTACAATGAGCAGTTCTTC.